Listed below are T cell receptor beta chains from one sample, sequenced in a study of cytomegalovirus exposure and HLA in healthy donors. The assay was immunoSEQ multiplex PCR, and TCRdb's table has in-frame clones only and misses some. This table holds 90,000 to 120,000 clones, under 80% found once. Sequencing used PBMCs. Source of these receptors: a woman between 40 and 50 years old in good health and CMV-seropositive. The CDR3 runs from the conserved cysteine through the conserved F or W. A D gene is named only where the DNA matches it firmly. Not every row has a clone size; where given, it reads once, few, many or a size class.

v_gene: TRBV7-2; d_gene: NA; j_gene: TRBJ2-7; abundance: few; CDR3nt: TGTGCCAGCAGCCGGGTACGGCTATACGAGCAGTACTTC; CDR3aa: CASSRVRLYEQYF
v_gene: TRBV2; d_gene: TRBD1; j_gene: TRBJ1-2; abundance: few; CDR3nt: TGTGCCAGCAGTGAGGACAGGGGCTATGGCTACACCTTC; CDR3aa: CASSEDRGYGYTF
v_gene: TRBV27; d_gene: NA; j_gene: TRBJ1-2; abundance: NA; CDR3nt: TGTGCCAGCAGTCCCGACCCACCGACTGTTTATGGCTACACCTTC; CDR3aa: CASSPDPPTVYGYTF
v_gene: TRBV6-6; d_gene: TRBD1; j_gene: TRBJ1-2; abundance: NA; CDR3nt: TGTGCCAGCAGAACAGGGGCAGCTAACTATGGCTACACCTTC; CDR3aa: CASRTGAANYGYTF
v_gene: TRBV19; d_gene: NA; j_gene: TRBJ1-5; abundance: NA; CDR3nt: TGTGCCACCAACGTTGGGGGGATTAGCAATCAGCCCCAGCATTTT; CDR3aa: CATNVGGISNQPQHF
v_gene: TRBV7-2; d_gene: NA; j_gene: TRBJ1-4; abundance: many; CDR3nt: TGTGCCAGCAGCTTTAGTTATTCCGGCAGAGGTGAAAAACTGTTTTTT; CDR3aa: CASSFSYSGRGEKLFF
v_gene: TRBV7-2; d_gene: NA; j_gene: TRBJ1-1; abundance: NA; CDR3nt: TGTGCCAGCAGCTTAGGGCCCATGAACACTGAAGCTTTCTTT; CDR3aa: CASSLGPMNTEAFF
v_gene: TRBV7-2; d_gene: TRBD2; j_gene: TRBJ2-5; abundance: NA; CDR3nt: TGTGCCAGCAGCCAGCGGGGGGGGGAGACCCAGTACTTC; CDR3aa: CASSQRGGETQYF
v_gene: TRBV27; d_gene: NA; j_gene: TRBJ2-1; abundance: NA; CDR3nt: TGTGCCAGCAGTTTCGGAGGGCGGTACAATGAGCAGTTCTTC; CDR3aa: CASSFGGRYNEQFF
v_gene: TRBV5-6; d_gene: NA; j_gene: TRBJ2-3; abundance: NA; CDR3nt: TGTGCCAGCAGCTTTGTCGGAGATTATACGCAGTATTTT; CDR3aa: CASSFVGDYTQYF
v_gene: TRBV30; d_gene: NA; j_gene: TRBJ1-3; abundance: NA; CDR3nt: TGTGCCTGGAGTCTGCGGGGACCTGGAAACACCATATATTTT; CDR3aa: CAWSLRGPGNTIYF
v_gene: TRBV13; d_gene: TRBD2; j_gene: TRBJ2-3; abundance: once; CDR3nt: TGTGCCAGCAGCTCATCACTAGCGGGGGACACAGATACGCAGTATTTT; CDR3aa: CASSSSLAGDTDTQYF
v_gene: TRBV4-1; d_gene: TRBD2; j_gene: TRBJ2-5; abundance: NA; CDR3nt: TGCGCCAGCAGCCATTCCGGGACTAGCGGGGGGGGTAATTGGTCGGAGACCCAGTACTTC; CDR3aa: CASSHSGTSGGGNWSETQYF
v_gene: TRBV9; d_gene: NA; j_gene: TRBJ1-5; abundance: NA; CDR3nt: TGTGCCAGCAGCGTAGGGGGGGGTCTACAAGGACCCCAGCATTTT; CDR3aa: CASSVGGGLQGPQHF
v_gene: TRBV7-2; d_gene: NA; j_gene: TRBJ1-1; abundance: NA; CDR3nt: TGTGCCAGCAGCTTCACAAGGAACACTGAAGCTTTCTTT; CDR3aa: CASSFTRNTEAFF
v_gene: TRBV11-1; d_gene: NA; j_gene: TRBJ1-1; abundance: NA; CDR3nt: TGTGCCAGCAGCCTGAGAACGAACACTGAAGCTTTCTTT; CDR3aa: CASSLRTNTEAFF
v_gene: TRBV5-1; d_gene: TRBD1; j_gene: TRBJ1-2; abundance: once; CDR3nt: TGCGCCAGCAGCTTGGCACAGGGGGCTGGAGGCTACACCTTC; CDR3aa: CASSLAQGAGGYTF
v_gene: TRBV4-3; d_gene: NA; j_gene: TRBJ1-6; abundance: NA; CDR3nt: TGCGCCAGCAGCCAAGATTTCCCAGGTTTATCACCCCTCCACTTT; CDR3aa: CASSQDFPGLSPLHF
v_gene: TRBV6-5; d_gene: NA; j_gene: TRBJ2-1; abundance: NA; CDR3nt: TGTGCCAGCAGTTCATCTAGGGGCTCCTACAATGAGCAGTTCTTC; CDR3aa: CASSSSRGSYNEQFF
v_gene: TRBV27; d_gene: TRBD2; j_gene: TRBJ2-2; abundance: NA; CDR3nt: TGTGCCAGCAGAAGTTACGGGGGGACGCGGAGTCCCTCGGCTCATCGCGGGGAGCTGTTTTTT; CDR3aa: CASRSYGGTRSPSAHRGELFF